This T cell receptor (beta chain) was identified in a study of T cell responses to AZD1222 COVID-19 vaccine. Repertoires were generated with immunoSEQ multiplex PCR, while TCRdb's copy carries only in-frame clones and drops some. Of roughly 140,000 clones in the sample, roughly 89% were seen once. Germline CDR1 reads KGHDR; CDR2 reads SFDVKD. The CDR3 runs 16 residues. V lost 6 bases and J 4 bases, leaving 20 bases between the germline ends. Material: peripheral blood, obtained on day 0 of AZD1222 vaccination. The receptor was isolated from an adult in good health. This sequence joins TRBV24-1 and TRBJ2-5, with a possible D match to TRBD1 (5 bases). CDR3 amino acids: CATSPYSDSGRETQYF. CDR3 DNA sequence: TGTGCCACCAGTCCCTATAGTGATTCAGGGCGAGAGACCCAGTACTTC.